Sequencing of this TCR beta chain was carried out in a study of identical twins. Findings and caveats of the study: Low generation probability was overrepresented in out-of-frame alpha sequences shared by twins. The study drew conclusions from cross-sectional statistical analysis, not from following the same donors.

The CDR3 sequence is 16 residues long. V was pared by 4 bases and J by 2 bases, with 16 bases between. The germline V gene encodes CDR1 SGHRS and CDR2 YFSETQ. This clonotype appeared many times. What it binds is not known. Each CDR3 protein is one row after TCRdb ran MiXCR on the 5' RACE reads. This table has under 300,000 distinct CDR3 sequences, about 8.3% appearing once. These data are also associated with another study on yellow fever vaccine responses in identical twins. According to that study: Twins' vaccine T cell responses reportedly seemed partly convergent and partly personalized.

The TCR comes from a woman in her late teens or twenties in good health. The material sequenced was CD8+ T cells sorted from blood. The chain links TRBV5-1 to TRBJ2-1, with D maybe TRBD2 (7 bases). CDR3 sequence reads: CASSPQGGGAYNEQFF. For the CDR3, the DNA is TGCGCCAGCAGCCCGCAAGGCGGGGGCGCCTACAATGAGCAGTTCTTC.